This T cell receptor beta chain derives from a study of T cells in Graves' hyperthyroidism and ophthalmopathy (dated by TCRdb to the late 2010s). In the study overall: Peripheral blood was sampled at the time of initial diagnosis, prior to any treatment. After sampling, hyperthyroidism patients received methimazole starting at 30 mg daily, and ophthalmopathy patients received high-dose intravenous methylprednisolone. In addition, the study compared T-cell repertoires in thyroid tissue and in blood from roughly 6 Graves' hyperthyroidism patients. Prospective prediction of ophthalmopathy was tested in an independent validation cohort consisting of 18 to 20 hyperthyroidism patients and approximately 16 patients who later progressed to ophthalmopathy. TCR V-J signatures able to tell the groups apart were searched for in a discovery cohort of around 95 patients, of whom 40 to 45 had Graves' ophthalmopathy and more than 55 had stable Graves' hyperthyroidism. TCR Vbeta CDR3 sequencing of 120 to 150 peripheral blood samples (around 45 ophthalmopathy, about 74 hyperthyroidism and approximately 17 progressor patients) is reported in the paper. The 100 discovery patients were divided at random into training and test sets in a 7:3 ratio. Summary of the overall study and its limitations: Blood samples also contained most of the expanded thyroid clonotypes (frequency above 0.001), which suggests that blood repertoires may reflect thyroid immune responses. Ophthalmopathy was separated from stable hyperthyroidism by a 13 V-J signature model, with approximately 89% sensitivity and 81% to 83% specificity obtained in cross-validation and 80%/75% obtained in testing. Sample size was not statistically predetermined, and investigators were not blinded to group allocation. During validation, the model predicted progression to ophthalmopathy a median of about 6.3 months ahead of onset, with 70.59% sensitivity and 72% to 80% specificity.

Amplification of TCR beta CDR3 regions was carried out from RNA transcripts. For the first round of RT-PCR on the TCR CDR3, the HTBI primer set was used together with the Qiagen OneStep RT-PCR kit. The libraries were constructed in a second round of multiplex PCR and then size-selected and purified. The libraries were sequenced on an Illumina HiSeq2000 using paired-end 100 bp reads. As for how the authors treated the data: SOAPnuke was used to process the raw data, removing reads that contained adapters or uncalled bases, had a mean Phred below 15, or lacked an exact match to the constant primer or identifier. COPE v1.2.5 was used to merge high-quality paired reads, and clonotypes were defined as unique nucleotide sequences. MiTCR v1.1 was used to align the clonotypes against IMGT TRBV, TRBD and TRBJ reference segments. Only V-J combinations with frequency above 0.0001, covering approximately 99% of repertoires, were analysed. A TCS score was defined as the ratio of F50 (clonal expansion) to E x V (chaos), with BLOSUM62-based TCRdist applied between CDR3 peptides within each V-J. Welch's t-statistics and random forest reduced fewer than 600 V-J features to 13, which were used in a naive Bayes classifier (R e1071). The raw public reads went through TCRdb reprocessing: fastp at Q25, MiXCR clone calling, in-frame beta chains kept. All rows with the same CDR3 protein become a single entry with the most common DNA and genes. The V and J calls come from TCRdb's annotation, not from the publication. The sample has about 720,000 distinct CDR3 sequences on record, around 20% of them singletons. Jointly, the top ten make up 16% of the sample.

Hyperthyroidism patients were aged 18 to 65 years and newly diagnosed, with disease duration of less than 2 months. Any patient with an uncontrolled infection, another autoimmune disease, pregnancy or lactation was excluded. Diagnoses relied on clinical symptoms, serum thyroxine and TRAb, thyroid ultrasound and orbital computed tomography. For progressor patients, blood was drawn at the first diagnosis of hyperthyroidism, before any ophthalmopathy symptoms had appeared. PBMCs were separated from under 11 ml of fresh peripheral blood using Ficoll-Paque density gradient centrifugation. Progressor patients were initially diagnosed with Graves' hyperthyroidism and developed ophthalmopathy during follow-up. Total RNA was extracted with Trizol reagent, and quality was checked on an Agilent 2100 Bioanalyzer. In the germline V gene, CDR1 corresponds to SQVTM and CDR2 to ANQGSEA. From its cysteine to its phenylalanine, the CDR3 spans 11 amino acids. Only the CDR3 part of the read is kept: 33 bases, read in frame from the first base. Trimming takes 8 bases from V and 9 bases from J, and the germline ends sit 14 bases apart.

This clonotype was seen a single time. Its antigen target is currently unknown. Per-base qualities were not stored, and no clone one base away is much larger. Weak support is all one read offers. Sample: blood. The chain links TRBV29-1 with TRBJ1-3; TRBD1 could be the D gene, as 5 bases match. The origin of this receptor is a woman aged 45 to 65 with Graves' hyperthyroidism that later progressed to Graves' ophthalmopathy. The nucleotide sequence is given as TGCAGCCCGGAGACAGTTCCCACCATATATTTT. Its protein reads: CSPETVPTIYF.